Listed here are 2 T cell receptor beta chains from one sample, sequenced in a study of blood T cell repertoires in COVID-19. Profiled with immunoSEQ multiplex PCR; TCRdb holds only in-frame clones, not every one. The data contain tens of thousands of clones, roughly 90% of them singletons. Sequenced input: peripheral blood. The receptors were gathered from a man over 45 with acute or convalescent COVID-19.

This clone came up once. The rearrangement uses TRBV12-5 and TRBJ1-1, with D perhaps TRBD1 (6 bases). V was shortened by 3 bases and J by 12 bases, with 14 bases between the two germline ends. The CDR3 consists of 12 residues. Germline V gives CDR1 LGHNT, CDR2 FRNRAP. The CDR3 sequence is CASGLSGQITFF. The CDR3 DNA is TGTGCTAGTGGTTTATCGGGACAAATAACTTTCTTT. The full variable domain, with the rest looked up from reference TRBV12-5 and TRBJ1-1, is DARVTQTPRHKVTEMGQEVTMRCQPILGHNTVFWYRQTMMQGLELLAYFRNRAPLDDSGMPKDRFSAEMPDATLATLKIQPSEPRDSAVYFCASGLSGQITFFGQGTRLTVV.

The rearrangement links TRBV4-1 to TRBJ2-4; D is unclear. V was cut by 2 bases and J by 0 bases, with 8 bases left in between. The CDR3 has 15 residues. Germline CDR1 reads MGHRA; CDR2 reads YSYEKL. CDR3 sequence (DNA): TGCGCCAGCAGCCAACTAAACTTAGCCAAAAACATTCAGTACTTC. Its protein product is CASSQLNLAKNIQYF.